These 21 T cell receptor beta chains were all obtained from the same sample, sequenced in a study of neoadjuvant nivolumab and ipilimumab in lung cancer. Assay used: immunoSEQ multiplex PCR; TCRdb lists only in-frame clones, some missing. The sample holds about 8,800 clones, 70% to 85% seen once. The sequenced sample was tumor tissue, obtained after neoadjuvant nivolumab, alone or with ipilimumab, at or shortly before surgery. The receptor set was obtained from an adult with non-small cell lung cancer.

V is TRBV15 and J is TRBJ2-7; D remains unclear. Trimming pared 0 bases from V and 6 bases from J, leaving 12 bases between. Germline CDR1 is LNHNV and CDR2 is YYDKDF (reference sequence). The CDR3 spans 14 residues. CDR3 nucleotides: TGTGCCACCAGCAGAGATCCGGAACAAGGCGAGCAGTACTTC. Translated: CATSRDPEQGEQYF. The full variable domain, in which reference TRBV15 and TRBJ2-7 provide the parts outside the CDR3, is DAMVIQNPRYQVTQFGKPVTLSCSQTLNHNVMYWYQQKSSQAPKLLFHYYDKDFNNEADTPDNFQSRRPNTSFCFLDIRSPGLGDTAMYLCATSRDPEQGEQYFGPGTRLTVT.

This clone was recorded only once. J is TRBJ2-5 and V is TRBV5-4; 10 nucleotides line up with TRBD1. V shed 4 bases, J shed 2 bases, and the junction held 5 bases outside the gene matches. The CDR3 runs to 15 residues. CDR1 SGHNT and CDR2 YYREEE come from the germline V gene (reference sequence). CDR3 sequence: CASSVGQGLQETQYF. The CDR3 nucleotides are TGTGCCAGCAGCGTGGGACAGGGGCTTCAAGAGACCCAGTACTTC. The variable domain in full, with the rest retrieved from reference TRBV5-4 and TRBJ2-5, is ETGVTQSPTHLIKTRGQQVTLRCSSQSGHNTVSWYQQALGQGPQFIFQYYREEENGRGNFPPRFSGLQFPNYSSELNVNALELDDSALYLCASSVGQGLQETQYFGPGTRLLVL.

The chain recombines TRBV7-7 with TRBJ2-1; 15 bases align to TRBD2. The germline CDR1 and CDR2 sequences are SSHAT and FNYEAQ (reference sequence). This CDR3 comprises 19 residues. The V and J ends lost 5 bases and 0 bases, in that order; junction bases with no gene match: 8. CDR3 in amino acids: CASSPLGLAGGSSYNEQFF. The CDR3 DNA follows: TGTGCCAGCAGCCCACTAGGACTAGCGGGAGGGAGCTCCTACAATGAGCAGTTCTTC.

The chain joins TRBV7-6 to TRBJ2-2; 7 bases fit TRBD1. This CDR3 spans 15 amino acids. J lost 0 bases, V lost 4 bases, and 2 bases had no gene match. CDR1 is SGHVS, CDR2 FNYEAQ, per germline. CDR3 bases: TGTGCCAGCAGCTGGGGGACAGCGAACACCGGGGAGCTGTTTTTT. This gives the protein CASSWGTANTGELFF.

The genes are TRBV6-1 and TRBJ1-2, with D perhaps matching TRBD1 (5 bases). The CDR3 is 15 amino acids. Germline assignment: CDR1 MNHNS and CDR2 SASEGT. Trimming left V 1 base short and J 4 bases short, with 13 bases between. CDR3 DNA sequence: TGTGCCAGCAGTGAAGGGGACGGCTCAGGCTATGGCTACACCTTC. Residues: CASSEGDGSGYGYTF.

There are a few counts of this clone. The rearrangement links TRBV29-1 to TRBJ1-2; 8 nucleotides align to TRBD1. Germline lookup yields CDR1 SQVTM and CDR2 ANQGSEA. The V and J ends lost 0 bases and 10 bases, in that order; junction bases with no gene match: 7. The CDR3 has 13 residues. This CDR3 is CSVEEDREVYYTF. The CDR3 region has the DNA TGCAGCGTTGAAGAGGACAGGGAGGTATACTACACCTTC.

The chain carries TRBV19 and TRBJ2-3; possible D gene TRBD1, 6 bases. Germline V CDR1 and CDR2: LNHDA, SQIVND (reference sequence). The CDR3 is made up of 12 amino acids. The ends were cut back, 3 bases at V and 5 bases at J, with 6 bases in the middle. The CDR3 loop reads CASSIRGDTQYF. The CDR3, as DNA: TGTGCCAGTAGTATCAGGGGAGATACGCAGTATTTT.

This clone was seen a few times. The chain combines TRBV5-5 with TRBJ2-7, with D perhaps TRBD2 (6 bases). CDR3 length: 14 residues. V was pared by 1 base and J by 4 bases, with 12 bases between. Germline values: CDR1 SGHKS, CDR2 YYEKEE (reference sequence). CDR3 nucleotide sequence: TGTGCCAGCAGCTTGACAGGAGGAGGGTACGAGCAGTACTTC. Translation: CASSLTGGGYEQYF.

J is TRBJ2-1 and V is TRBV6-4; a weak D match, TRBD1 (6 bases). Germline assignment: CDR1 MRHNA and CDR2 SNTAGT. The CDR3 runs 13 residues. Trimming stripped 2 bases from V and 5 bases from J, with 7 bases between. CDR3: CASSDRDNNEQFF. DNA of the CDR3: TGTGCCAGCAGTGACCGGGACAACAATGAGCAGTTCTTC.

The CDR3 region has the DNA TGTGCCAGCAGCTTCGACGGTATGTGGGGTGAGCAGTTCTTC. As protein: CASSFDGMWGEQFF. The chain uses TRBV7-8 and TRBJ2-1; D is uncertain. Germline CDR1 reads SGHVS; CDR2 reads FQNEAQ. This CDR3 comprises 14 residues. V lost 3 bases to trimming and J lost 9 bases, with 15 bases between them.

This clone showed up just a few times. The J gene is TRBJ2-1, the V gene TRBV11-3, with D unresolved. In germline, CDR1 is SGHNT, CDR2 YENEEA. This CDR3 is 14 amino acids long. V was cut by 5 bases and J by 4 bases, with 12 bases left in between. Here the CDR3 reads CASSKDSTYNEQFF. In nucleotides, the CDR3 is TGTGCCAGCAGCAAAGATTCTACTTACAATGAGCAGTTCTTC.

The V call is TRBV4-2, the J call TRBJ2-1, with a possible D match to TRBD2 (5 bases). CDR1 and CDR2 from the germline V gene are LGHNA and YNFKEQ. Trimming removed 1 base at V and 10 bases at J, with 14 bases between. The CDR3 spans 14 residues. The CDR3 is CASSQVVPPGEQFF. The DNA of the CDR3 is TGTGCCAGCAGCCAAGTGGTCCCTCCGGGGGAGCAGTTCTTC.

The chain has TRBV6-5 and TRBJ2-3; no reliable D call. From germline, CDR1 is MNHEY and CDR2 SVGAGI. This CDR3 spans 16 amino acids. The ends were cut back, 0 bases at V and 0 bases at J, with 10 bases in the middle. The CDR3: CASSYSGPVSTDTQYF. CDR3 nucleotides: TGTGCCAGCAGTTACTCGGGCCCGGTGAGCACAGATACGCAGTATTTT.

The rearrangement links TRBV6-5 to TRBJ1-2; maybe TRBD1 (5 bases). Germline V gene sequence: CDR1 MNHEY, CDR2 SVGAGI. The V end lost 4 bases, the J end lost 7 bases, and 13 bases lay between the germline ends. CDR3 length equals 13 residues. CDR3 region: CASSWNGGVGYTF. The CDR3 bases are TGTGCCAGCAGTTGGAACGGGGGAGTTGGCTACACCTTC.

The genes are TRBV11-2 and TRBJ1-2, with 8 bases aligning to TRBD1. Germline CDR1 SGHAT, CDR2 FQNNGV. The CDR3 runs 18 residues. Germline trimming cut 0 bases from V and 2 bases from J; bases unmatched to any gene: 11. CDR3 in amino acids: CASSLDPRSRTGNYGYTF. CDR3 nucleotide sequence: TGTGCCAGCAGCTTAGACCCCCGAAGCAGGACAGGGAACTATGGCTACACCTTC.

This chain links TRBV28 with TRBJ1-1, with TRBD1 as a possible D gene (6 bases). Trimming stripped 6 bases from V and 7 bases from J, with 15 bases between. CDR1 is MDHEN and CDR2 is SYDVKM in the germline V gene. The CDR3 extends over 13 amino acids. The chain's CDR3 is CASSLLQGIEAFF. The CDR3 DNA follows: TGTGCCAGCAGCCTATTACAGGGAATTGAAGCTTTCTTT.

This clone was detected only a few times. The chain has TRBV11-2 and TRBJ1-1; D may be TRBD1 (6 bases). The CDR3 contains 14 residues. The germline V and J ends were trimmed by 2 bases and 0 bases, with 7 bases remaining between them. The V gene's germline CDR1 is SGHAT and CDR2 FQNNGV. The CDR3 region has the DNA TGTGCCAGCAGCTTACAGGGGATGAACACTGAAGCTTTCTTT. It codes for CASSLQGMNTEAFF.

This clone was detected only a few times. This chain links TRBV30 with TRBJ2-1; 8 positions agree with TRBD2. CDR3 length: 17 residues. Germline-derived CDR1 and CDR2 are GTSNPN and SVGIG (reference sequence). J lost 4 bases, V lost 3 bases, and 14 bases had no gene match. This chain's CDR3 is CAWRAGFSGSSYNEQFF. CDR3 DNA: TGTGCCTGGAGGGCCGGATTCAGCGGGAGTTCGTACAATGAGCAGTTCTTC. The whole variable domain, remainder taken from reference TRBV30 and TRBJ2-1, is SQTIHQWPATLVQPVGSPLSLECTVEGTSNPNLYWYRQAAGRGLQLLFYSVGIGQISSEVPQNLSASRPQDRQFILSSKKLLLSDSGFYLCAWRAGFSGSSYNEQFFGPGTRLTVL.

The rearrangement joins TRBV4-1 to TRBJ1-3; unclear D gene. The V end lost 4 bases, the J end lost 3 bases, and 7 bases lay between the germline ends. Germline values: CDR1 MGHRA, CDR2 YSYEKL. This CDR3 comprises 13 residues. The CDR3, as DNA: TGCGCCAGCAGCCCCTATATTGGAAACACCATATATTTT. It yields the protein CASSPYIGNTIYF.

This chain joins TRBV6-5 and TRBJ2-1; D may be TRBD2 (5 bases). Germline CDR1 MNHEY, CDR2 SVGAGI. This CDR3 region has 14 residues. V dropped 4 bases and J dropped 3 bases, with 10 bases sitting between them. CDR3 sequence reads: CASSSSGVYNEQFF. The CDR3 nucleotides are TGTGCCAGCAGTTCCTCCGGGGTCTACAATGAGCAGTTCTTC.

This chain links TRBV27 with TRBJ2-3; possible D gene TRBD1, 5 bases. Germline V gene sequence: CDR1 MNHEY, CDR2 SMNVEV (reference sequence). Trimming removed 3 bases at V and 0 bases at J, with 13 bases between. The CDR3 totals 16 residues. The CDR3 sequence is CASSFVSTASTDTQYF. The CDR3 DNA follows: TGTGCCAGCAGTTTCGTATCGACAGCTAGCACAGATACGCAGTATTTT.